A selection of T cell receptor beta chains follows, all from one sample in a study of T cell repertoires in cytomegalovirus infection. Each CDR3 protein is one row after TCRdb ran MiXCR on the reads. The sample consists of about 51,000 distinct CDR3 sequences, 15% to 25% of them appearing once. Their target antigens are unknown. The sequenced sample was CD8+ T cells from cultured PBMCs, obtained from culture after CMV antigen stimulation. The source is a human donor in good health (CMV status not recorded). Some clones in this sample may be carry-over from other donors' samples. Both conserved end residues are part of each CDR3. A D gene is named only where the DNA matches it firmly. The listing skips clone size in some rows; elsewhere it reads once, few, many or a size class.

clone size: .; V gene: TRBV12-3/TRBV12-4; J gene: TRBJ2-3; D gene: TRBD2; CDR3 DNA: TGTGCCAGCAGCCGTTCTAGCGGGGGGGCTCTAAATACGCAGTATTTT; CDR3 protein: CASSRSSGGALNTQYF
clone size: .; V gene: TRBV3-1; J gene: TRBJ2-7; D gene: .; CDR3 DNA: TGTGCCAGCAGCCAAGTTCGCAGGGACCGGGAGCAGTACTTC; CDR3 protein: CASSQVRRDREQYF
clone size: .; V gene: TRBV7-6; J gene: TRBJ2-1; D gene: TRBD2; CDR3 DNA: TGTGCCAGCAGCTTAGAGCGGGGGCACTACAATGAGCAGTTCTTC; CDR3 protein: CASSLERGHYNEQFF
clone size: .; V gene: TRBV5-4; J gene: TRBJ2-7; D gene: TRBD1; CDR3 DNA: TGTGCCAGCAGCTCCGGGACAGGCTTCCCTGAGCAGTACTTC; CDR3 protein: CASSSGTGFPEQYF
clone size: .; V gene: TRBV27; J gene: TRBJ2-1; D gene: TRBD2; CDR3 DNA: TGTGCCAGCAGCCCTACAGCGGGATCCTACAATGAGCAGTTCTTC; CDR3 protein: CASSPTAGSYNEQFF
clone size: .; V gene: TRBV29-1; J gene: TRBJ2-5; D gene: TRBD2; CDR3 DNA: TGCAGCGGCGCGGGTTCGGGAGGCCGGGAGACCCAGTACTTC; CDR3 protein: CSGAGSGGRETQYF
clone size: many; V gene: TRBV28; J gene: TRBJ1-2; D gene: TRBD1; CDR3 DNA: TGTGCCAGCAGCCCCTCGACAGGGGGCGGCCTGGCCGGCTACACCTTC; CDR3 protein: CASSPSTGGGLAGYTF
clone size: few; V gene: TRBV7-2; J gene: TRBJ1-5; D gene: .; CDR3 DNA: TGTGCCAGCAGCCCACTCACAGGACTCAATCAGCCCCAGCATTTT; CDR3 protein: CASSPLTGLNQPQHF
clone size: few; V gene: TRBV6-2/TRBV6-3; J gene: TRBJ2-7; D gene: .; CDR3 DNA: TGTGCCAGCAGGCAAGGGATCTCCTACGAGCAGTACTTC; CDR3 protein: CASRQGISYEQYF
clone size: .; V gene: TRBV19; J gene: TRBJ2-1; D gene: .; CDR3 DNA: TGTGCCAGTAGTCTTCGGACCGGATACAATGAGCAGTTCTTC; CDR3 protein: CASSLRTGYNEQFF
clone size: .; V gene: TRBV29-1; J gene: TRBJ2-1; D gene: .; CDR3 DNA: TGCAGCGTTGACAGGGGCCCATACAATGAGCAGTTCTTC; CDR3 protein: CSVDRGPYNEQFF
clone size: .; V gene: TRBV11-1; J gene: TRBJ2-7; D gene: .; CDR3 DNA: TGTGCCAGCAGCTTAAACTACCCCTACGAGCAGTACTTC; CDR3 protein: CASSLNYPYEQYF
clone size: many; V gene: TRBV7-2; J gene: TRBJ1-5; D gene: TRBD1; CDR3 DNA: TGTGCCAGCAGCGCGGGACAGTGGAATCAGCCCCAGCATTTT; CDR3 protein: CASSAGQWNQPQHF
clone size: many; V gene: TRBV15; J gene: TRBJ1-5; D gene: .; CDR3 DNA: TGTGCCACCTGGGATACCCGGAATCAGCCCCAGCATTTT; CDR3 protein: CATWDTRNQPQHF
clone size: many; V gene: TRBV27; J gene: TRBJ2-1; D gene: TRBD2; CDR3 DNA: TGTGCCAGCAGTTTAAACAGCGGGGGGTTTAATGAGCAGTTCTTC; CDR3 protein: CASSLNSGGFNEQFF
clone size: few; V gene: TRBV7-2; J gene: TRBJ1-2; D gene: .; CDR3 DNA: TGTGCCAGCAGCCCCGGTGGAGACAGTCTCTATGGCTACACCTTC; CDR3 protein: CASSPGGDSLYGYTF
clone size: few; V gene: TRBV7-9; J gene: TRBJ1-2; D gene: TRBD1; CDR3 DNA: TGTGCCAGCAGTCTTCCGGGACAGCCCTATGGCTACACCTTC; CDR3 protein: CASSLPGQPYGYTF
clone size: .; V gene: TRBV6-6; J gene: TRBJ2-2; D gene: TRBD1; CDR3 DNA: TGTGCCAGCAGTTTTGACAGGGGGAACACCGGGGAGCTGTTTTTT; CDR3 protein: CASSFDRGNTGELFF
clone size: few; V gene: TRBV7-3; J gene: TRBJ2-6; D gene: TRBD1; CDR3 DNA: TGTGCCAGCAGCTCTGCCACAGGGGGCTCTGGGGCCAACGTCCTGACTTTC; CDR3 protein: CASSSATGGSGANVLTF
clone size: .; V gene: TRBV7-8; J gene: TRBJ1-1; D gene: .; CDR3 DNA: TGTGCCAGCAGCTTAGCGCTCGGTTCTGACACTGAAGCTTTCTTT; CDR3 protein: CASSLALGSDTEAFF
clone size: few; V gene: TRBV28; J gene: TRBJ2-5; D gene: .; CDR3 DNA: TGTGCCAGCCGGGCGGCCCAATTGATAGAGACCCAGTACTTC; CDR3 protein: CASRAAQLIETQYF
clone size: .; V gene: TRBV7-2; J gene: TRBJ1-5; D gene: .; CDR3 DNA: TGTGCCAGCCCCTTTTTGGGGGAATATAGCAATCAGCCCCAGCATTTT; CDR3 protein: CASPFLGEYSNQPQHF
clone size: .; V gene: TRBV27; J gene: TRBJ1-5; D gene: .; CDR3 DNA: TGTGCCAGCAGCGTCGGACATGCCAATCAGCCCCAGCATTTT; CDR3 protein: CASSVGHANQPQHF
clone size: .; V gene: TRBV4-3; J gene: TRBJ2-1; D gene: .; CDR3 DNA: TGCGCCAGCAGCCAAGAGAGCCTTCCTGCCGCCTACAATGAGCAGTTCTTC; CDR3 protein: CASSQESLPAAYNEQFF
clone size: .; V gene: TRBV7-9; J gene: TRBJ1-6; D gene: .; CDR3 DNA: TGTGCCAGCAGCTCCCCGGCAGGGAGTAGTTCACCCCTCCACTTT; CDR3 protein: CASSSPAGSSSPLHF
clone size: once; V gene: TRBV11-1; J gene: TRBJ1-2; D gene: .; CDR3 DNA: TGTGCCAGCAGCTTGCCGGGGGGTAACTATGGCTACACCTTC; CDR3 protein: CASSLPGGNYGYTF
clone size: .; V gene: TRBV19; J gene: TRBJ2-3; D gene: .; CDR3 DNA: TGTGCCAGTACCCGTAACTCCCCCCTCGATACGCAGTATTTT; CDR3 protein: CASTRNSPLDTQYF
clone size: .; V gene: TRBV7-8; J gene: TRBJ2-2; D gene: .; CDR3 DNA: TGTGCCAGCAGCTTAAAGGGACAGAACACCGGGGAGCTGTTTTTT; CDR3 protein: CASSLKGQNTGELFF
clone size: .; V gene: TRBV12-3/TRBV12-4; J gene: TRBJ2-7; D gene: .; CDR3 DNA: TGTGCCAGCAGTTTTGTCCACTACGAGCAGTACTTC; CDR3 protein: CASSFVHYEQYF
clone size: .; V gene: TRBV4-1; J gene: TRBJ1-5; D gene: .; CDR3 DNA: TGTGCCAGCAGCCAAGTAAGGGGGAGCAGCAATCAGCCCCAGCATTTT; CDR3 protein: CASSQVRGSSNQPQHF
clone size: few; V gene: TRBV7-9; J gene: TRBJ2-1; D gene: .; CDR3 DNA: TGTGCCAGCAGCTGGGGGGATGAGCAGTTCTTC; CDR3 protein: CASSWGDEQFF
clone size: .; V gene: TRBV20-1; J gene: TRBJ1-3; D gene: TRBD1; CDR3 DNA: TGCAGTGCTAGTCCGACAGGGTCTGGAAACACCATATATTTT; CDR3 protein: CSASPTGSGNTIYF
clone size: few; V gene: TRBV20-1; J gene: TRBJ1-5; D gene: .; CDR3 DNA: TGCAGTGCTAGAGAGGGTTTCAGCAATCAGCCCCAGCATTTT; CDR3 protein: CSAREGFSNQPQHF
clone size: .; V gene: TRBV7-6; J gene: TRBJ1-4; D gene: .; CDR3 DNA: TGTGCCAGCAGCTTAGGGCTTAATGAAAAACTGTTTTTT; CDR3 protein: CASSLGLNEKLFF
clone size: many; V gene: TRBV5-1; J gene: TRBJ2-6; D gene: TRBD2; CDR3 DNA: TGCGCCAGCAGCTGGGGGGGCTCTGGGGCCAACGTCCTGACTTTC; CDR3 protein: CASSWGGSGANVLTF
clone size: many; V gene: TRBV7-6; J gene: TRBJ2-1; D gene: TRBD2; CDR3 DNA: TGTGCCAGCAGCTTACGGGAGGGAACCCCCAATGAGCAGTTCTTC; CDR3 protein: CASSLREGTPNEQFF
clone size: .; V gene: TRBV7-9; J gene: TRBJ2-7; D gene: .; CDR3 DNA: TGTGCCAGCAGCTTTCTTGGAAGCGAGCAGTACTTC; CDR3 protein: CASSFLGSEQYF
clone size: few; V gene: TRBV29-1; J gene: TRBJ2-7; D gene: .; CDR3 DNA: TGCAGCGTTGTTCACAGTCACGAGCAGTACTTC; CDR3 protein: CSVVHSHEQYF
clone size: few; V gene: TRBV7-2; J gene: TRBJ2-3; D gene: .; CDR3 DNA: TGTGCCAGCAGCTTAAACACTATTAGGGGGGGACAAGATAGCACAGATACGCAGTATTTT; CDR3 protein: CASSLNTIRGGQDSTDTQYF
clone size: few; V gene: TRBV7-8; J gene: TRBJ2-1; D gene: .; CDR3 DNA: TGTGCCAGCAGCTCTCGGGACGAAAACAATGAGCAGTTCTTC; CDR3 protein: CASSSRDENNEQFF
clone size: many; V gene: TRBV7-2; J gene: TRBJ1-3; D gene: .; CDR3 DNA: TGTGCCAGCAGCTTAGTGCAACCTGGAAACACCATATATTTT; CDR3 protein: CASSLVQPGNTIYF
clone size: .; V gene: TRBV7-9; J gene: TRBJ1-2; D gene: .; CDR3 DNA: TGTGCCAGCAGCTCCGGCGGGAATCGCTATGTGGGCTACACCTTC; CDR3 protein: CASSSGGNRYVGYTF
clone size: .; V gene: TRBV7-9; J gene: TRBJ1-2; D gene: .; CDR3 DNA: TGTGCCAGCAGCTTAGAGGGGGGCCGCACCACCTATGGCTACACCTTC; CDR3 protein: CASSLEGGRTTYGYTF
clone size: few; V gene: TRBV12-3/TRBV12-4; J gene: TRBJ2-3; D gene: .; CDR3 DNA: TGTGCCAGCAGAGCCTACACAGATACGCAGTATTTT; CDR3 protein: CASRAYTDTQYF
clone size: .; V gene: TRBV11-2; J gene: TRBJ1-5; D gene: TRBD1; CDR3 DNA: TGTGCCAGCAGCTGGGACAGGGGGTTTAGTCAGCCCCAGCATTTT; CDR3 protein: CASSWDRGFSQPQHF